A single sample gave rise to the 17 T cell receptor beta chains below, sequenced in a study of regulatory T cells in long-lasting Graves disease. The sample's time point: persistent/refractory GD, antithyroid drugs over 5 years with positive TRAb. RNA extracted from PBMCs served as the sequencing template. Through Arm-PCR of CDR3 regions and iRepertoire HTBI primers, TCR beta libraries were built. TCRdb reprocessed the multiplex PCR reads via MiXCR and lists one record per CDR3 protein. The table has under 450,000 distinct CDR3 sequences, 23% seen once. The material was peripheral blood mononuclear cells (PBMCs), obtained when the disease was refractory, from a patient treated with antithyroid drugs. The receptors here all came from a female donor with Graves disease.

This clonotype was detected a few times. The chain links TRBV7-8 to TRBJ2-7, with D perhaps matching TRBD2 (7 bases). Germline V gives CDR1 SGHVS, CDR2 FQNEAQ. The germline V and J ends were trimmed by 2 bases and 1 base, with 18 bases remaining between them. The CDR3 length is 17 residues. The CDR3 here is CASSLWGRGIKSYEQYF. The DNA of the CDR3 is TGTGCCAGCAGCTTATGGGGGCGGGGGATCAAGTCCTACGAGCAGTACTTC.

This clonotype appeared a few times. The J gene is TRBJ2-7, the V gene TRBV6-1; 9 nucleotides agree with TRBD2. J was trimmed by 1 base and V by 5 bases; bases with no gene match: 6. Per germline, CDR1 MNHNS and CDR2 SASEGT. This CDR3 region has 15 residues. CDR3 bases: TGTGCCAGCAGTACATCTAGCGGGGCATCCTACGAGCAGTACTTC. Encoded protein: CASSTSSGASYEQYF.

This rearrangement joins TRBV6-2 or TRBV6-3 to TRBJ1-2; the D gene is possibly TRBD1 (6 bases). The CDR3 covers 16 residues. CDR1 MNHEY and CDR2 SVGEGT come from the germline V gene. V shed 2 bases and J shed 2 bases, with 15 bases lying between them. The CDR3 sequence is CASSYARQDLNYGYTF. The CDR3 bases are TGTGCCAGCAGTTACGCACGACAGGATTTAAACTATGGCTACACCTTC.

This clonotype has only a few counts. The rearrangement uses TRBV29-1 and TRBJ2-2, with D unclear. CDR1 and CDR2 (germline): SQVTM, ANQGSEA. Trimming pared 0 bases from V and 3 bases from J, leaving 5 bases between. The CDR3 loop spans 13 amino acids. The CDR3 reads CSVEDQDTGELFF. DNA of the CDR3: TGCAGCGTTGAAGATCAGGACACCGGGGAGCTGTTTTTT.

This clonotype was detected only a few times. The DNA of the CDR3 is TGCGCCAGCAGCTTGGCTGCAAATTCACCCCTCCACTTT. The encoded protein is CASSLAANSPLHF. V and J are TRBV5-1 and TRBJ1-6; D remains ambiguous. CDR1 is SGHRS and CDR2 is YFSETQ in the germline V gene. With 0 bases removed from V and 7 bases from J, the gap between germline ends came to 5 bases. CDR3 size: 13 residues.

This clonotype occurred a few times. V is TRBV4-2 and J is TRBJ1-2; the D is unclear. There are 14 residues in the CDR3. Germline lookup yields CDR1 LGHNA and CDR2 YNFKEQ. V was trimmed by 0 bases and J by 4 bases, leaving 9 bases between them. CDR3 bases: TGTGCCAGCAGCCAAGAGGCAGGTAGCTATGGCTACACCTTC. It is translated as CASSQEAGSYGYTF.

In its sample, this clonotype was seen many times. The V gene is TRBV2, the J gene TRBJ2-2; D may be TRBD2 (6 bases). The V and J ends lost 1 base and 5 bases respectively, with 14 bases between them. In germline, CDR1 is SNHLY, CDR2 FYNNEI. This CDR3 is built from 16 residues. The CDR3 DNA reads TGTGCCAGCAGTGAAGAGATACTAGCAGGAACCGGGGAGCTGTTTTTT. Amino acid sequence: CASSEEILAGTGELFF.

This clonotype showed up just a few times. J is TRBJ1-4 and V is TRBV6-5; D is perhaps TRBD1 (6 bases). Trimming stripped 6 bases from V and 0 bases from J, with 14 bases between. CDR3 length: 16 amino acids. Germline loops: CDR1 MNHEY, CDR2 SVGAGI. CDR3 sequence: CASRYRVSATNEKLFF. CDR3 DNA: TGTGCCAGCAGATACAGGGTTTCCGCAACTAATGAAAAACTGTTTTTT.

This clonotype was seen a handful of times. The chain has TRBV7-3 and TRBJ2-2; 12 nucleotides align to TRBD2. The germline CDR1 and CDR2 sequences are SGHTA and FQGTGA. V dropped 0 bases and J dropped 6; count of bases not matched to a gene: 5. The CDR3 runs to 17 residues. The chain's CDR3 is CASSLTVSSGRAGELFF. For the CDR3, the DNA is TGTGCCAGCAGCTTAACGGTGTCTAGCGGGAGGGCCGGGGAGCTGTTTTTT.

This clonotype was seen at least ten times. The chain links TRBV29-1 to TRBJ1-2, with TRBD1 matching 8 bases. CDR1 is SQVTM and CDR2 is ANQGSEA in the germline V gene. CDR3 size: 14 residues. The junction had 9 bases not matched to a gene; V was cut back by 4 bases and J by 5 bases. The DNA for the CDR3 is TGCAGCGTTGGCGGGACGACAGGGGATTATGGCTACACCTTC. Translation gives CSVGGTTGDYGYTF.

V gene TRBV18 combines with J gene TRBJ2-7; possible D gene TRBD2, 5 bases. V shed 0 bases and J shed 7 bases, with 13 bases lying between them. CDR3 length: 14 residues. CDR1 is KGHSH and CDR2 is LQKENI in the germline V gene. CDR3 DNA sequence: TGTGCCAGCTCACCACCCAGCGTACCGGGGGAGCAGTACTTC. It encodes CASSPPSVPGEQYF.

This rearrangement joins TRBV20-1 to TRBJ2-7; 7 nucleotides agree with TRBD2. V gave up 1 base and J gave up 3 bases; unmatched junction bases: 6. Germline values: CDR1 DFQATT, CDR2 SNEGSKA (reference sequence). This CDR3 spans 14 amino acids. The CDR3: CSARASTSVYEQYF. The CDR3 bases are TGCAGTGCTAGAGCAAGTACTAGCGTCTACGAGCAGTACTTC.

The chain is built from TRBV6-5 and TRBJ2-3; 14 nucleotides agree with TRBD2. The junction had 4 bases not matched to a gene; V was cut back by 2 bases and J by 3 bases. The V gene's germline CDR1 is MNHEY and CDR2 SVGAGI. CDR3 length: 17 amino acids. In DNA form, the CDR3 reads TGTGCCAGCAGTTACATGGGACTAGCGGGAGTTACAGATACGCAGTATTTT. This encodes CASSYMGLAGVTDTQYF.

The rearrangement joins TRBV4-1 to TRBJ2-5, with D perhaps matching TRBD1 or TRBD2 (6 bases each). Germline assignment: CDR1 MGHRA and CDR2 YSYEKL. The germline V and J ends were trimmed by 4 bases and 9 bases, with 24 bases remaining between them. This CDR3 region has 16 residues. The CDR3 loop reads CASSPSGAAPYGAQYF. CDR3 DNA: TGCGCCAGCAGCCCATCGGGGGCGGCTCCCTATGGAGCCCAGTACTTC.

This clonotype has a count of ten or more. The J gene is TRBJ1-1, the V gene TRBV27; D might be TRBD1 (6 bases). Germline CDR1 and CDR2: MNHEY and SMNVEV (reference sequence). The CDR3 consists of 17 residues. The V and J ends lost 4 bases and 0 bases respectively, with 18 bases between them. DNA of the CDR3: TGTGCCAGCAGTTCCCAAACCTCCCGGGGGCTGAACACTGAAGCTTTCTTT. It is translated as CASSSQTSRGLNTEAFF.

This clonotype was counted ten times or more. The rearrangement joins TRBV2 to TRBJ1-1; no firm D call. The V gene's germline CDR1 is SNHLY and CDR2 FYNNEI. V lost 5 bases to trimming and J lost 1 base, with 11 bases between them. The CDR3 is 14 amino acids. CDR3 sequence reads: CASSRQGENTEAFF. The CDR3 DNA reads TGTGCCAGCAGTAGACAAGGAGAGAACACTGAAGCTTTCTTT.

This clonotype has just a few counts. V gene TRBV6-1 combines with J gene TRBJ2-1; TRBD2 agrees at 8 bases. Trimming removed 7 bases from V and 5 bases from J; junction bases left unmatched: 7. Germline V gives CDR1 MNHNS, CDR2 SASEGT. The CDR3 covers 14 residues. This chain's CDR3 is CASNRAGANNEQFF. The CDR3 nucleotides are TGTGCCAGCAATAGAGCGGGAGCCAACAATGAGCAGTTCTTC.